The present TCR beta chain was sequenced within a study of regulatory T cells in long-lasting Graves disease. Findings and limits, study-wide: Public clonotype sharing was higher in persistent than newly diagnosed patients.

In building TCR beta libraries, iRepertoire HTBI primers were used together with Arm-PCR of CDR3 regions. TCRdb passed the multiplex PCR reads through MiXCR, listing each CDR3 protein once. Of a few hundred thousand distinct CDR3 sequences listed, roughly a fifth are singletons. This clonotype has at least ten counts. Its antigen is as yet unknown. Sample time point: newly diagnosed GD, antithyroid drugs for less than 3 months. Construction of the TCR library relied on RNA isolated from PBMCs. CDR1 is SGHKS, CDR2 YYEKEE, per germline (reference sequence). The CDR3 sequence is 14 residues long. Trimming took off 2 bases at V and 4 bases at J, with 9 bases between the two ends.

This specimen consisted of peripheral blood mononuclear cells (PBMCs), obtained at new diagnosis, from a patient treated with antithyroid drugs. The origin of this receptor is a female donor with Graves disease. The chain couples TRBV5-5 to TRBJ2-2, with D possibly matching TRBD1 (6 bases). CDR3 nucleotide sequence: TGTGCCAGCAGCTTCCGCAGGGGCACCGGGGAGCTGTTTTTT. Protein product: CASSFRRGTGELFF.